This T cell receptor (beta chain) was identified during a study of identical twins. One entry per CDR3 protein results from TCRdb running MiXCR on the 5' RACE reads. The table records 470,000 or so distinct CDR3 sequences, roughly 24% of them present only once. The CDR3 is 15 residues long. Germline loops: CDR1 SGHTA, CDR2 FQGNSA. Trimming cost V 4 bases and J 3 bases, with 14 bases left between them. General study findings and limits: Twins shared out-of-frame alpha sequences with excess low generation probability. The presence of invariant MAIT and iNKT cells could partly confound analyses of zero-insertion sequences.

As concerns this clonotype: Its antigen is not known.

The same data also contributed to another study, on T cells expressing NK-cell markers.

Sequencing was done on a sample of CD4+ T cells sorted from blood. V and J are TRBV7-2 and TRBJ2-3; weak D call: TRBD2 (6 bases). The sequence came from a woman aged 18 to 35 in good health. The DNA for the CDR3 is TGTGCCAGCAGCTGGGTGGGGAGGAGGACAGATACGCAGTATTTT. Protein sequence: CASSWVGRRTDTQYF.